This TCR beta chain came from a study of blood T cell repertoires in COVID-19. At the level of the study: COVID-19 samples from acute and convalescent phases originated in the United States, Italy and Spain. The cDNA or gDNA used as material had been derived from T cells, B-cell-depleted T cells, or PBMCs.

Produced via immunoSEQ multiplex PCR; TCRdb's table is partial and in-frame only. The table lists approximately 160,000 clones, around four fifths of them singletons. The CDR3 length is 14 residues. V gave up 4 bases and J gave up 4 bases, with 12 bases separating them. CDR1 and CDR2 from the germline V gene are SGDLS and YYNGEE. The J gene is TRBJ1-3, the V gene TRBV9; TRBD1 might be the D (5 bases). The receptor was derived from a woman in her 50s in a cohort exposed to, infected with or recovered from COVID-19 (not recorded which). Sequenced: PBMCs or T cells enriched from blood (not recorded which). Here the CDR3 reads CASSQAGSGNTIYF. For the CDR3, the DNA is TGTGCCAGCAGCCAAGCAGGGTCGGGAAACACCATATATTTT.